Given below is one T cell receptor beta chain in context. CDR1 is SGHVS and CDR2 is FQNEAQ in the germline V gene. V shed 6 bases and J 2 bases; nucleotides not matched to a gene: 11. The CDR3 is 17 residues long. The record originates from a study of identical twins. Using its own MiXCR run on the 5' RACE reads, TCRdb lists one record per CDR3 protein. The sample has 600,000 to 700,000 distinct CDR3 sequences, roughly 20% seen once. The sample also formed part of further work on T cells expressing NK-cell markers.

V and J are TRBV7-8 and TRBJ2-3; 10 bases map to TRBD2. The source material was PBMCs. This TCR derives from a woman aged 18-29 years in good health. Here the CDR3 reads CASRFTGTSGVTDTQYF. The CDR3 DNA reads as TGTGCCAGCAGATTTACAGGCACTAGCGGGGTCACAGATACGCAGTATTTT.